The 26 T cell receptor beta chains in this list originate from one sample, sequenced in a study of blood T cell repertoires in COVID-19. Method: immunoSEQ multiplex PCR; TCRdb's copy keeps in-frame clones and lacks some. The sample lists approximately 120,000 clones, approximately 84% occurring once. The sample taken for sequencing was peripheral blood. These receptors were taken from a woman aged 50 to 60 with acute or convalescent COVID-19.

The rearrangement uses TRBV3-1 (or the pseudogene TRBV3-2) and TRBJ1-1, with D possibly being TRBD1 (6 bases). Germline CDR1 is LGHDT and CDR2 is YNNKEL (reference sequence). The length of the CDR3 is 14 residues. V was trimmed by 3 bases and J by 3 bases, leaving 11 bases between them. Here the CDR3 reads CASSQKTGYTEAFF. The CDR3 nucleotides are TGTGCCAGCAGCCAGAAGACAGGCTACACTGAAGCTTTCTTT.

The chain links TRBV18 to TRBJ2-4, with 8 bases matching TRBD1. V was pared by 2 bases and J by 0 bases, with 12 bases of the junction left unmatched. Germline V gene sequence: CDR1 KGHSH, CDR2 LQKENI. CDR3 length equals 19 residues. The CDR3 DNA follows: TGTGCCAGCTCACCAAGAAGCGGACAGGGTACGATAGCCAAAAACATTCAGTACTTC. Amino acid sequence: CASSPRSGQGTIAKNIQYF.

A few counts support this clone. This chain uses TRBV5-4 with TRBJ1-2; tentative D call: TRBD1 (6 bases). This CDR3 spans 15 amino acids. The ends were cut back, 0 bases at V and 7 bases at J, with 16 bases in the middle. CDR1 is SGHNT, CDR2 YYREEE, per germline (reference sequence). CDR3 nucleotide sequence: TGTGCCAGCAGCTTGGGGCAGGGTCGGGGGGCTGGCTACACCTTC. Amino acids: CASSLGQGRGAGYTF.

The chain is built from TRBV9 and TRBJ2-2; 11 bases are a match to TRBD2. Germline CDR1 is SGDLS and CDR2 is YYNGEE. V was pared by 0 bases and J by 3 bases, with 4 bases of the junction left unmatched. The CDR3 consists of 17 residues. The CDR3: CASSVELAGAHTGELFF. Written as DNA, the CDR3 is TGTGCCAGCAGCGTAGAACTAGCGGGGGCCCACACCGGGGAGCTGTTTTTT.

The chain recombines TRBV6-1 with TRBJ2-2; TRBD1 matches 10 bases. V lost 8 bases, J lost 7 bases, and 22 bases stayed unmatched. The CDR3 length is 19 residues. The germline gives CDR1 MNHNS, CDR2 SASEGT. The CDR3 is CASGVGQGRTYRWDGELFF. CDR3 DNA sequence: TGTGCCAGCGGTGTGGGACAGGGGCGCACCTATCGCTGGGACGGGGAGCTGTTTTTT.

The genes are TRBV5-1 and TRBJ1-2, with TRBD1 matching over 8 bases. There are 13 residues in the CDR3. V was clipped by 3 bases and J by 7 bases; unmatched bases: 5. Germline V CDR1 and CDR2: SGHRS, YFSETQ. CDR3 sequence: CASSSGQGGGYTF. CDR3 coding DNA: TGCGCCAGCAGCTCCGGACAGGGTGGTGGCTACACCTTC.

The chain carries TRBV6-5 and TRBJ2-1; a weak D match, TRBD1 (5 bases). The CDR3 is made up of 14 amino acids. Trimming left V 4 bases short and J 13 bases short, with 20 bases between. Germline CDR1 reads MNHEY; CDR2 reads SVGAGI. The CDR3 DNA reads TGTGCCAGCAGTTCCCAGACAGATCAGGCTTTTCAGTTCTTC. Protein product: CASSSQTDQAFQFF.

The genes are TRBV15 and TRBJ2-1; 8 bases align to TRBD1. Trimming at V came to 1 base and at J to 6 bases, leaving 5 bases not matched to a gene. The CDR3 runs to 15 residues. CDR1 is LNHNV, CDR2 YYDKDF, per germline (reference sequence). Here the CDR3 reads CATSRGDRLSNEQFF. DNA for the CDR3: TGTGCCACCAGCAGAGGGGACAGGCTCTCCAATGAGCAGTTCTTC.

The J gene is TRBJ2-7, the V gene TRBV30; D perhaps matches TRBD1 (6 bases). V dropped 2 bases and J dropped 10 bases, with 18 bases sitting between them. This CDR3 is 13 amino acids long. Germline CDR1 reads GTSNPN; CDR2 reads SVGIG (reference sequence). In nucleotides, the CDR3 is TGTGCCTGGAGTCGAGAAAGTCGACAGGCCCAGTACTTC. Translated: CAWSRESRQAQYF.

This clone has just one count. V gene TRBV19 combines with J gene TRBJ1-2; D is unclear. The V end lost 4 bases, the J end lost 3 bases, and 15 bases lay between the germline ends. This CDR3 is 15 amino acids long. The germline gives CDR1 LNHDA, CDR2 SQIVND (reference sequence). In DNA, the CDR3 is TGTGCCAGTAGTAAGGCAGATCAGCGCGACTATGGCTACACCTTC. Its protein is CASSKADQRDYGYTF. The variable domain in full, completed from reference TRBV19 and TRBJ1-2, reads DGGITQSPKYLFRKEGQNVTLSCEQNLNHDAMYWYRQDPGQGLRLIYYSQIVNDFQKGDIAEGYSVSREKKESFPLTVTSAQKNPTAFYLCASSKADQRDYGYTFGSGTRLTVV.

This chain joins TRBV9 and TRBJ2-1, with 9 bases fitting TRBD2. The CDR3 runs to 16 residues. The germline V gene has CDR1 SGDLS and CDR2 YYNGEE. Trimming at V came to 5 bases and at J to 3 bases, leaving 9 bases not matched to a gene. In DNA, the CDR3 is TGTGCCAGCAGTGGGGAGCGGGGGGACAACTACAATGAGCAGTTCTTC. Its protein product is CASSGERGDNYNEQFF. Together with reference TRBV9 and TRBJ2-1, the CDR3 gives the full variable domain: DSGVTQTPKHLITATGQRVTLRCSPRSGDLSVYWYQQSLDQGLQFLIQYYNGEERAKGNILERFSAQQFPDLHSELNLSSLELGDSALYFCASSGERGDNYNEQFFGPGTRLTVL.

In its sample, this clone was seen a few times. This chain connects TRBV6-6 to TRBJ1-1; D remains ambiguous. There are 13 residues in the CDR3. CDR1 is MNHNY, CDR2 SVGAGI, per germline (reference sequence). Between the trimmed V and J ends, which lost 2 bases and 7 bases, there was a span of 11 bases. The DNA of the CDR3 is TGTGCCAGCAGTTACGGGCAGAACCTTGAAGCTTTCTTT. This sequence encodes CASSYGQNLEAFF.

The chain links TRBV7-2 to TRBJ1-2, with D perhaps matching TRBD1 (6 bases). The CDR3 runs 13 residues. The V gene's germline CDR1 is SGHTA and CDR2 FQGNSA. V shed 2 bases and J shed 6 bases, with 10 bases lying between them. The DNA of the CDR3 is TGTGCCAGCAGCTTAAGGGGGGGGCATGGCTACACCTTC. It specifies CASSLRGGHGYTF. The full variable domain, completed using reference TRBV7-2 and TRBJ1-2, is GAGVSQSPSNKVTEKGKDVELRCDPISGHTALYWYRQSLGQGLEFLIYFQGNSAPDKSGLPSDRFSAERTGGSVSTLTIQRTQQEDSAVYLCASSLRGGHGYTFGSGTRLTVV.

DNA for the CDR3: TGCGCCAGCAGCTTTGACCACAGATTCTCTGGAAACACCATATATTTT. This sequence encodes CASSFDHRFSGNTIYF. V gene TRBV5-1 combines with J gene TRBJ1-3; D gene ambiguous. CDR1 is SGHRS, CDR2 YFSETQ, per germline. V lost 2 bases, J lost 0 bases, and 12 bases lay in between. The CDR3 contains 16 residues.

The V call is TRBV27, the J call TRBJ2-7, with D perhaps matching TRBD1 (5 bases). The CDR3 extends over 14 amino acids. Germline V lookup: CDR1 MNHEY, CDR2 SMNVEV (reference sequence). V lost 8 bases and J lost 2, with 16 bases in between. The CDR3 spells CASRTSDRPYEQYF. The CDR3 nucleotides are TGTGCCAGCCGCACCTCCGACAGACCCTACGAGCAGTACTTC.

V usage is TRBV13 and J usage is TRBJ1-5; 7 bases agree with TRBD1. V gave up 4 bases and J gave up 7 bases; unmatched junction bases: 7. The CDR3 covers 14 residues. In germline, CDR1 is PRHDT, CDR2 FYEKMQ (reference sequence). The CDR3 DNA is TGTGCCAGCAGCTATGGACAGGTCTACCAGCCCCAGCATTTT. Protein product: CASSYGQVYQPQHF.

The rearrangement joins TRBV2 to TRBJ1-1, with 9 positions matching TRBD1. This CDR3 has 13 amino acids. V gave up 7 bases and J gave up 10 bases; unmatched junction bases: 10. Germline CDR1 and CDR2: SNHLY and FYNNEI. In DNA, the CDR3 is TGTGCCAGCATCCCGGGACAGGGTGGGGTAGCTTTCTTT. Translating it yields CASIPGQGGVAFF.

The chain joins TRBV24-1 to TRBJ2-5, with a tentative D call TRBD2 (5 bases). The V gene lost 5 bases and the J gene lost 3 bases, with 9 bases spanning the gap. This CDR3 has 13 residues. CDR1 and CDR2 (germline): KGHDR, SFDVKD. The CDR3 loop is CATSVPGKETQYF. The CDR3 nucleotides read TGTGCCACCAGTGTCCCGGGAAAAGAGACCCAGTACTTC.

The genes are TRBV18 and TRBJ1-1; D unresolved. V dropped 3 bases and J dropped 5 bases, with 19 bases sitting between them. This CDR3 spans 16 amino acids. Germline CDR1 KGHSH, CDR2 LQKENI. CDR3 region: CASSPITVTAGTEAFF. In DNA form, the CDR3 reads TGTGCCAGCTCACCTATCACGGTTACCGCCGGGACTGAAGCTTTCTTT.

J is TRBJ2-7 and V is TRBV6-4; TRBD1 aligns across 8 bases. This CDR3 has 13 residues. After removal of 4 bases from V and 4 bases from J, the junction contained 3 bases not matched to a gene. Germline assignment: CDR1 MRHNA and CDR2 SNTAGT. The CDR3 bases are TGTGCCAGCAGTGTACAGGGGGGATACGAGCAGTACTTC. It specifies CASSVQGGYEQYF.

This clone occurred a few times. The chain links TRBV7-3 to TRBJ1-1; perhaps TRBD1 as D (5 bases). Trimming removed 5 bases from V and 1 base from J, with 11 bases in between. Germline-derived CDR1 and CDR2 are SGHTA and FQGTGA. CDR3 size: 14 residues. The CDR3 sequence is CASSTAGGNTEAFF. The CDR3, as DNA: TGTGCCAGCAGCACAGCCGGGGGGAACACTGAAGCTTTCTTT.

CDR3 in amino acids: CASSVGGATSYEQYF. The CDR3, as DNA: TGTGCCAGCAGCGTGGGCGGGGCCACCTCCTACGAGCAGTACTTC. This chain links TRBV5-4 with TRBJ2-7; the D gene is possibly TRBD2 (6 bases). This CDR3 comprises 15 residues. V gave up 4 bases and J gave up 0 bases, with 14 bases separating them. From germline, CDR1 is SGHNT and CDR2 YYREEE (reference sequence).

This rearrangement joins TRBV6-5 to TRBJ2-1; TRBD2 might be the D (5 bases). Germline assignment: CDR1 MNHEY and CDR2 SVGAGI. The CDR3 has 16 residues. V lost 2 bases and J lost 5, with 16 bases in between. In DNA, the CDR3 is TGTGCCAGCAGTTACATTGGAGGAACGAAGGACAATGAGCAGTTCTTC. Translated: CASSYIGGTKDNEQFF.

The sample holds a few counts of this clone. V and J are TRBV5-6 and TRBJ1-5; weak D call: TRBD1 (6 bases). The CDR3 runs to 14 residues. The ends were cut back, 2 bases at V and 7 bases at J, with 13 bases in the middle. The germline V gene encodes CDR1 SGHDT and CDR2 YYEEEE. The CDR3 loop is CASSFRGADQPQHF. The CDR3 DNA reads TGTGCCAGCAGCTTTCGGGGGGCGGACCAGCCCCAGCATTTT.

The chain employs TRBV5-1 and TRBJ1-3; weak D call: TRBD1 (6 bases). This CDR3 region has 15 residues. Germline values: CDR1 SGHRS, CDR2 YFSETQ. Trimming shortened V by 5 bases and J by 0 bases, and 12 bases separated the two germline ends. CDR3 in DNA: TGCGCCAGCAGAAAGGACAGTTCCTCTGGAAACACCATATATTTT. This sequence encodes CASRKDSSSGNTIYF.

By share of the sample, this clone is medium-sized (0.01 to 0.1%). The chain has TRBV9 and TRBJ2-2, with TRBD1 matching over 7 bases. V gave up 4 bases and J gave up 0 bases; unmatched junction bases: 6. Germline CDR1 SGDLS, CDR2 YYNGEE. There are 16 residues in the CDR3. The CDR3 protein is CASSTGQLTNTGELFF. DNA of the CDR3: TGTGCCAGCAGCACGGGACAGCTTACGAACACCGGGGAGCTGTTTTTT.